Listed below are T cell receptor beta chains from one sample, sequenced in a study of T cell changes during pregnancy in multiple sclerosis. Clones were sequenced by immunoSEQ multiplex PCR, and TCRdb holds only the in-frame ones, with some missing. The profile shows about 73,000 clones, around 92% of them singletons. This material consisted of peripheral blood, taken in the third trimester of pregnancy. The receptors shown here come from a female donor in good health, enrolled as a control in a pregnancy study. The CDR3 runs from the conserved cysteine through the conserved F or W. Fields, in order: CDR3 protein, V gene.

CDR3 protein: CASSPRLLAGGVTDTQYF; V gene: TRBV18
CDR3 protein: CASSVPPGQGAETQYF; V gene: TRBV19
CDR3 protein: CASSGPGPSRGPQHF; V gene: TRBV5-6
CDR3 protein: CASSWPGDNSPLHF; V gene: TRBV7-9
CDR3 protein: CAWSRPGGSYNSPLHF; V gene: TRBV30
CDR3 protein: CASSRTDSYNYGYTF; V gene: TRBV6-5
CDR3 protein: CATSSRDTGELFF; V gene: TRBV15
CDR3 protein: CASSWDNQETQYF; V gene: TRBV28
CDR3 protein: CAIREGEAGMAFF; V gene: TRBV10-3
CDR3 protein: CASSKTRGETQYF; V gene: TRBV25-1
CDR3 protein: CASSLEGTSAPDTQYF; V gene: TRBV7-2
CDR3 protein: CASRKDSPYEQYF; V gene: TRBV28
CDR3 protein: CASSRVSGEQYF; V gene: TRBV28
CDR3 protein: CASSLFSGSSLYEQYF; V gene: TRBV7-2
CDR3 protein: CASTTRVGQGNEQYF; V gene: TRBV2
CDR3 protein: CASSFLAVTDTQYF; V gene: TRBV27
CDR3 protein: CASSIAQGFTEAFF; V gene: TRBV19
CDR3 protein: CASSQWEGAYEQYF; V gene: TRBV6-5
CDR3 protein: CASRFGRQGPYEQYF; V gene: TRBV12-2
CDR3 protein: CASSVTGLAGDSTDTQYF; V gene: TRBV9
CDR3 protein: CASSLWVLRDRGNSPLHF; V gene: TRBV28
CDR3 protein: CASSWGGGSTDTQYF; V gene: TRBV5-1
CDR3 protein: CASSLYFRGYEQYF; V gene: TRBV7-2
CDR3 protein: CASREGLTMNTEAFF; V gene: TRBV2
CDR3 protein: CAVQLAGGRTDTQYF; V gene: TRBV27
CDR3 protein: CSVEVGGRPPYGYTF; V gene: TRBV29-1
CDR3 protein: CASSSGGQGVYEQYF; V gene: TRBV7-9
CDR3 protein: CASSWTGAQETQYF; V gene: TRBV27
CDR3 protein: CASVVTGPGEAFF; V gene: TRBV28
CDR3 protein: CASRMRVSSPLHF; V gene: TRBV28
CDR3 protein: CASSEQGGETQYF; V gene: TRBV7-3
CDR3 protein: CASSPRGLSDSYNEQFF; V gene: TRBV5-4
CDR3 protein: CASSISSGRAYEQYF; V gene: TRBV19
CDR3 protein: CASSERDRDTGELFF; V gene: TRBV25-1
CDR3 protein: CSVGLAGAPDTQYF; V gene: TRBV29-1
CDR3 protein: CASSLGQGVAFF; V gene: TRBV28
CDR3 protein: CASSPRVRGYEQYF; V gene: TRBV11-2
CDR3 protein: CASRSGGSGGVGELFF; V gene: TRBV12-2
CDR3 protein: CAWSVPGWGQPQHF; V gene: TRBV30
CDR3 protein: CASSSGQGGYNEQFF; V gene: TRBV28
CDR3 protein: CASSPQTGTYNQPQHF; V gene: TRBV19
CDR3 protein: CASSPGTGRTEAFF; V gene: TRBV19
CDR3 protein: CASDHSDTGELFF; V gene: TRBV6-1
CDR3 protein: CASSPNPLAGASEQYF; V gene: TRBV5-1
CDR3 protein: CASSSNNPGQNTEAFF; V gene: TRBV5-4
CDR3 protein: CAISDTGTGASGELFF; V gene: TRBV10-3
CDR3 protein: CASRESGDTQYF; V gene: TRBV7-9
CDR3 protein: CASSLTLNNEQFF; V gene: TRBV11-1